This TCR beta chain was observed in a study of blood T cells in healthy people across ages. CDR3 length: 15 amino acids. The V end was cut by 3 bases, the J end by 1 base, with 12 bases between. CDR1 and CDR2 (germline): MNHEY, SMNVEV (reference sequence). Study-wide points: When set beside aged donors, long-lived donors presented more naive CD4+ cells and higher diversity.

As for this clonotype: Its specificity is not known.

The authors ran a second PCR of 7 to 11 cycles using a sample-barcoded 5' primer and a J-beta primer mix. One entry per CDR3 protein results from TCRdb running MiXCR on the 5' RACE reads. The sample holds approximately 810,000 distinct CDR3 sequences; around 36% are singletons and the top ten take over 10%. Sequencing used blood. This chain uses TRBV27 with TRBJ1-1, with TRBD1 as a possible D gene (5 bases). This sequence was found in a man in his late teens or twenties in good health. The CDR3 DNA is TGTGCCAGCAGTTTCGGCAACAGGAAGAACACTGAAGCTTTCTTT. This codes for CASSFGNRKNTEAFF.